This T cell receptor beta chain stems from a study of blood T cells in healthy people across ages. The authors ran a second PCR of about 7 to 11 cycles using a sample-barcoded 5' primer and a J-beta primer mix. MiXCR, run by TCRdb on the 5' RACE reads, gives a single entry per CDR3 protein. The data show 450,000 to 600,000 distinct CDR3 sequences, about 26% seen once. Study-wide findings and caveats: Strongly correlated with naive T cell percentage was TCR beta diversity.

As for this clonotype: What it binds is not known.

V dropped 0 bases and J dropped 4 bases, with 13 bases sitting between them. CDR3 size: 16 residues. The V gene's germline CDR1 is SGHAT and CDR2 FQNNGV. These data are also associated with another study on T cells of mothers and their children. From that paper: All donors were healthy and Caucasian; they were a few mothers and their six children. For cDNA synthesis, the complete extracted RNA was used (roughly 1.4 ug per 15 ul). From each mother came over 8.5 million TCR beta CDR3 reads, and from each child came approximately 2.8 million.

This sequence was found in a boy under 10 years old in good health. The V gene is TRBV11-2, the J gene TRBJ2-1, with D possibly being TRBD1 (6 bases). The sequencing input was blood. This CDR3 reads CASSLDLGTSYNEQFF. The DNA for the CDR3 is TGTGCCAGCAGCTTAGATCTGGGGACATCGTACAATGAGCAGTTCTTC. Looking up the rest from reference TRBV11-2 and TRBJ2-1 gives the full variable domain: EAGVAQSPRYKIIEKRQSVAFWCNPISGHATLYWYQQILGQGPKLLIQFQNNGVVDDSQLPKDRFSAERLKGVDSTLKIQPAKLEDSAVYLCASSLDLGTSYNEQFFGPGTRLTVL.